The rows below give T cell receptor beta chains drawn from one sample of a study of chemoradiotherapy in HPV16-positive cancers. Sequenced by immunoSEQ multiplex PCR; TCRdb stores in-frame clones only, minus some. The data contain some 30,000 clones, about four fifths of them seen just once; the ten biggest clones take up approximately 4.2%. This material consisted of blood, taken from a patient who underwent chemoradiotherapy. The receptors originated from a human donor with HPV-associated anogenital cancer. The CDR3 runs from the conserved cysteine through the conserved F or W. The D gene is left open where the match is weak. Size tells how often a clone was seen (once, few, many) or the class of an expanded clone, and some rows leave it out.

j_gene: TRBJ1-6; abundance: NA; d_gene: TRBD1; v_gene: TRBV25-1; CDR3nt: TGTGCCAGCAGTAAGGGACAGCATAATTCACCCCTCCACTTT; CDR3aa: CASSKGQHNSPLHF
j_gene: TRBJ2-3; abundance: NA; d_gene: NA; v_gene: TRBV10-3; CDR3nt: TGTGCCATCAGTGATGTGAACTACACAGATACGCAGTATTTT; CDR3aa: CAISDVNYTDTQYF
j_gene: TRBJ1-2; abundance: NA; d_gene: NA; v_gene: TRBV5-4; CDR3nt: TGTGCCAGCAGCCCGGGATCTCGAAACTATGGCTACACCTTC; CDR3aa: CASSPGSRNYGYTF
j_gene: TRBJ1-6; abundance: medium-sized; d_gene: TRBD1; v_gene: TRBV27; CDR3nt: TGTGCCAGCAGTTTACGGGACAGGGTTCGTTCACCCCTCCACTTT; CDR3aa: CASSLRDRVRSPLHF
j_gene: TRBJ2-2; abundance: NA; d_gene: NA; v_gene: TRBV7-2; CDR3nt: TGTGCCAGCAGCCGTGTGGTGGGAACCGGGGAGCTGTTTTTT; CDR3aa: CASSRVVGTGELFF
j_gene: TRBJ1-4; abundance: NA; d_gene: NA; v_gene: TRBV9; CDR3nt: TGTGCCAGCAGCGAGGGGGGCGGTGAAAAACTGTTTTTT; CDR3aa: CASSEGGGEKLFF
j_gene: TRBJ1-1; abundance: NA; d_gene: NA; v_gene: TRBV2; CDR3nt: TGTGCCAGCAGGGATGGGACAGAAGCTTTCTTT; CDR3aa: CASRDGTEAFF
j_gene: TRBJ1-2; abundance: NA; d_gene: NA; v_gene: TRBV29-1; CDR3nt: TGCAGCGCTGTGACCGACTCTAACTATGGCTACACCTTC; CDR3aa: CSAVTDSNYGYTF
j_gene: TRBJ1-1; abundance: NA; d_gene: NA; v_gene: TRBV5-6; CDR3nt: TGTGCCAGCAGCCCGGACGGGAACACTGAAGCTTTCTTT; CDR3aa: CASSPDGNTEAFF
j_gene: TRBJ1-6; abundance: NA; d_gene: NA; v_gene: TRBV5-1; CDR3nt: TGCGCCAGCAGCTTTTGGGGGAGCTCCTATAATTCACCCCTCCACTTT; CDR3aa: CASSFWGSSYNSPLHF
j_gene: TRBJ1-5; abundance: NA; d_gene: NA; v_gene: TRBV30; CDR3nt: TGTGCCTGGAGTCTGGGCACCAATCAGCCCCAGCATTTT; CDR3aa: CAWSLGTNQPQHF
j_gene: TRBJ1-2; abundance: NA; d_gene: NA; v_gene: TRBV5-4; CDR3nt: TGTGCCAGCAGCCATTCGGACGGTTTCTATGGCTACACCTTC; CDR3aa: CASSHSDGFYGYTF
j_gene: TRBJ2-3; abundance: NA; d_gene: NA; v_gene: TRBV5-1; CDR3nt: TGCGCCAGCAGCGGACTTAGCACAGATACGCAGTATTTT; CDR3aa: CASSGLSTDTQYF
j_gene: TRBJ2-5; abundance: NA; d_gene: NA; v_gene: TRBV6-6; CDR3nt: TGTGCCAGCAGTTACCCCCGTAGGGGGGTCCAAGAGACCCAGTACTTC; CDR3aa: CASSYPRRGVQETQYF
j_gene: TRBJ1-4; abundance: NA; d_gene: NA; v_gene: TRBV5-1; CDR3nt: TGCGCCAGCAGCTTGGAAGGGGCAACTAATGAAAAACTGTTTTTT; CDR3aa: CASSLEGATNEKLFF
j_gene: TRBJ2-3; abundance: NA; d_gene: TRBD2; v_gene: TRBV7-2; CDR3nt: TGTGCCAGCAGCGTTAGCGGGGGCCGCACAGATACGCAGTATTTT; CDR3aa: CASSVSGGRTDTQYF
j_gene: TRBJ2-1; abundance: NA; d_gene: NA; v_gene: TRBV7-9; CDR3nt: TGTGCCAGCAGCTTAGCTTCCCTCAGACAAGACAATGAGCAGTTCTTC; CDR3aa: CASSLASLRQDNEQFF
j_gene: TRBJ1-2; abundance: few; d_gene: NA; v_gene: TRBV14; CDR3nt: TGTGCCAGCAGCCAAGATCCCACAGGCCTCTATGGCTACACCTTC; CDR3aa: CASSQDPTGLYGYTF
j_gene: TRBJ1-2; abundance: NA; d_gene: NA; v_gene: TRBV7-3; CDR3nt: TGTGCCAGCAGCAACCCAGTGCGGGGCCCTCCAGGTGGCTACACCTTC; CDR3aa: CASSNPVRGPPGGYTF
j_gene: TRBJ2-6; abundance: NA; d_gene: NA; v_gene: TRBV11-2; CDR3nt: TGTGCCGCCGGTGGCGCCTCTGGGGCCAACGTCCTGACTTTC; CDR3aa: CAAGGASGANVLTF
j_gene: TRBJ2-2; abundance: NA; d_gene: TRBD1; v_gene: TRBV11-2; CDR3nt: TGTGCCAGCCCCGGGGGACAGGCGAAGCTCAACACCGGGGAGCTGTTTTTT; CDR3aa: CASPGGQAKLNTGELFF
j_gene: TRBJ2-3; abundance: NA; d_gene: TRBD2; v_gene: TRBV5-1; CDR3nt: TGCGCCAGCAGCGCGGGACTAGCGGGGGGGAAAACAGATACGCAGTATTTT; CDR3aa: CASSAGLAGGKTDTQYF
j_gene: TRBJ2-3; abundance: NA; d_gene: NA; v_gene: TRBV7-3; CDR3nt: TGTGCCAGCAGCTTAGGCACTAACACAGATACGCAGTATTTT; CDR3aa: CASSLGTNTDTQYF
j_gene: TRBJ1-6; abundance: NA; d_gene: NA; v_gene: TRBV6-5; CDR3nt: TGTGCCAGCAGTTGGGGAAAATCACCCCTCCACTTT; CDR3aa: CASSWGKSPLHF
j_gene: TRBJ1-4; abundance: NA; d_gene: NA; v_gene: TRBV16; CDR3nt: TGTGCCAGCAGCCAAAGGCAGGGCGGCGAAAAACTGTTTTTT; CDR3aa: CASSQRQGGEKLFF
j_gene: TRBJ2-1; abundance: NA; d_gene: NA; v_gene: TRBV15; CDR3nt: TGTGCCACCCGGACAGAACCGAGCTCCTACAATGAGCAGTTCTTC; CDR3aa: CATRTEPSSYNEQFF
j_gene: TRBJ2-5; abundance: NA; d_gene: NA; v_gene: TRBV5-1; CDR3nt: TGCGCCAGCAGCTTGGCCCAGCAGGAGACCCAGTACTTC; CDR3aa: CASSLAQQETQYF
j_gene: TRBJ2-3; abundance: NA; d_gene: NA; v_gene: TRBV9; CDR3nt: TGTGCCAGCCGCTTGGAGGGCACAGATACGCAGTATTTT; CDR3aa: CASRLEGTDTQYF
j_gene: TRBJ1-2; abundance: NA; d_gene: TRBD1; v_gene: TRBV11-2; CDR3nt: TGTGCCAGCAGCTCCCAGACAGGGGTTGGAGGCTACACCTTC; CDR3aa: CASSSQTGVGGYTF
j_gene: TRBJ1-2; abundance: NA; d_gene: NA; v_gene: TRBV6-1; CDR3nt: TGTGCCAGCAGTGAAGGGGTAGGGTCCTATGGCTACACCTTC; CDR3aa: CASSEGVGSYGYTF
j_gene: TRBJ1-1; abundance: NA; d_gene: NA; v_gene: TRBV7-3; CDR3nt: TGTGCCAGCAGCTTAACGTCGGACACCCCAAACACTGAAGCTTTCTTT; CDR3aa: CASSLTSDTPNTEAFF
j_gene: TRBJ1-2; abundance: NA; d_gene: NA; v_gene: TRBV11-2; CDR3nt: TGTGCCAGCAGCCCCTCGCGGGGGGCGGGTGGCTACACCTTC; CDR3aa: CASSPSRGAGGYTF
j_gene: TRBJ2-5; abundance: NA; d_gene: NA; v_gene: TRBV5-5; CDR3nt: TGTGCCAGCAGTTTTTGGGAGGGGGCAGAAGAGACCCAGTACTTC; CDR3aa: CASSFWEGAEETQYF
j_gene: TRBJ2-7; abundance: NA; d_gene: NA; v_gene: TRBV7-2; CDR3nt: TGTGCCAGCAGCTCCCGTTCTAGTTATGAGCAGTACTTC; CDR3aa: CASSSRSSYEQYF
j_gene: TRBJ2-7; abundance: NA; d_gene: NA; v_gene: TRBV1; CDR3nt: TGCACCAGCAGCCAAAGACTAGCGAGGAGCTCCTACGAGCAGTACTTC; CDR3aa: CTSSQRLARSSYEQYF
j_gene: TRBJ1-1; abundance: NA; d_gene: NA; v_gene: TRBV6-5; CDR3nt: TGTGCCAGCAGTTACTTAGGCAGGGGTAACACTGAAGCTTTCTTT; CDR3aa: CASSYLGRGNTEAFF
j_gene: TRBJ1-6; abundance: NA; d_gene: NA; v_gene: TRBV4-1; CDR3nt: TGCGCCAGCAGCCTCAGAGTTAATTCACCCCTCCACTTT; CDR3aa: CASSLRVNSPLHF
j_gene: TRBJ2-7; abundance: NA; d_gene: NA; v_gene: TRBV18; CDR3nt: TGTGCCAGCTCACCAGGGCAAACATCTTACGAGCAGTACTTC; CDR3aa: CASSPGQTSYEQYF
j_gene: TRBJ1-1; abundance: NA; d_gene: NA; v_gene: TRBV27; CDR3nt: TGTGCCACTTCGACAGAATCGAACACTGAAGCTTTCTTT; CDR3aa: CATSTESNTEAFF
j_gene: TRBJ1-3; abundance: few; d_gene: TRBD1; v_gene: TRBV10-3; CDR3nt: TGTGCCATCAAGGACAGGCGCAACACCATATATTTT; CDR3aa: CAIKDRRNTIYF
j_gene: TRBJ2-7; abundance: NA; d_gene: NA; v_gene: TRBV6-1; CDR3nt: TGTGCCAGCATCCCTGGCCCAGCGCTTGAGCAGTACTTC; CDR3aa: CASIPGPALEQYF
j_gene: TRBJ1-2; abundance: NA; d_gene: TRBD1; v_gene: TRBV7-3; CDR3nt: TGTGCCAGCAGCTCGACAGGGGATGCCTATGGCTACACCTTC; CDR3aa: CASSSTGDAYGYTF
j_gene: TRBJ2-3; abundance: NA; d_gene: TRBD2; v_gene: TRBV7-9; CDR3nt: TGTGCCAGCAGCTTAGTCGGGGGGGCGAGCAGGGGAAGCACAGATACGCAGTATTTT; CDR3aa: CASSLVGGASRGSTDTQYF
j_gene: TRBJ2-7; abundance: NA; d_gene: TRBD2; v_gene: TRBV2; CDR3nt: TGTGCCAGCGGGAGGTCTAGCGGGGCTTACGAGCAGTACTTC; CDR3aa: CASGRSSGAYEQYF
j_gene: TRBJ2-2; abundance: few; d_gene: NA; v_gene: TRBV10-1; CDR3nt: TGCGCCAGCAGTTCCTCGACGTACGGGGAGCTGTTTTTT; CDR3aa: CASSSSTYGELFF
j_gene: TRBJ2-2; abundance: NA; d_gene: NA; v_gene: TRBV6-5; CDR3nt: TGTGCCAGCAGTCATCAGACGAACACCGGGGAGCTGTTTTTT; CDR3aa: CASSHQTNTGELFF
j_gene: TRBJ1-1; abundance: NA; d_gene: NA; v_gene: TRBV6-1; CDR3nt: TGTGCCAGCGGTCTTCAGGAGAACACTGAAGCTTTCTTT; CDR3aa: CASGLQENTEAFF
j_gene: TRBJ2-5; abundance: NA; d_gene: TRBD2; v_gene: TRBV29-1; CDR3nt: TGCAGCGTGGCCCAGGGGCGGGGGGGCCCGGAGACCCAGTACTTC; CDR3aa: CSVAQGRGGPETQYF
j_gene: TRBJ1-2; abundance: NA; d_gene: TRBD1; v_gene: TRBV10-1; CDR3nt: TGCGCCAGCAGTCCCGGGACAGGGGATCGGGGCTACACCTTC; CDR3aa: CASSPGTGDRGYTF
j_gene: TRBJ1-6; abundance: few; d_gene: NA; v_gene: TRBV10-1; CDR3nt: TGCGCCAGCAGCCGGGACCAGTATAATTCACCCCTCCACTTT; CDR3aa: CASSRDQYNSPLHF
j_gene: TRBJ1-1; abundance: NA; d_gene: NA; v_gene: TRBV7-9; CDR3nt: TGTGCCAGCAGCTTACGGGGTGACCAGAATGAAGCTTTCTTT; CDR3aa: CASSLRGDQNEAFF
j_gene: TRBJ2-1; abundance: NA; d_gene: NA; v_gene: TRBV5-1; CDR3nt: TGCGCCAGCAGCTTACCCACCCTAGCGCTCACCTTCAATGAGCAGTTCTTC; CDR3aa: CASSLPTLALTFNEQFF
j_gene: TRBJ2-3; abundance: NA; d_gene: NA; v_gene: TRBV29-1; CDR3nt: TGCAGCGTTGCTAGCACAGATACGCAGTATTTT; CDR3aa: CSVASTDTQYF
j_gene: TRBJ2-5; abundance: NA; d_gene: NA; v_gene: TRBV6-1; CDR3nt: TGTGCCGCCGATCCCACATTTCAAGAGACCCAGTACTTC; CDR3aa: CAADPTFQETQYF